This T cell receptor beta chain was captured in a study of somatic mutations in cytotoxic T cells in rheumatoid arthritis. Overall study: Flow-sorting brought some V beta antibody-stained T-cell populations to nearly 100% purity, V beta1+ cells sequenced for TCRB among them.

Data came from immunoSEQ multiplex PCR; TCRdb stores just in-frame clones and leaves some out. This sample has about 4,500 clones; around 80% occur once, and the top ten carry approximately 29%. This CDR3 is 14 amino acids long. V gave up 10 bases and J gave up 3 bases, with 17 bases separating them. CDR1 is MRHNA, CDR2 SNTAGT, per germline. Broader study findings: For about an eighth of the roughly 60 patients, a single CD8+ clone accounted for more than 20% of CD8+ cells. Reported slight underrepresentation of TRBV07 in rheumatoid arthritis patients was not subjected to multiple-comparison adjustment. Patients with rheumatoid arthritis did not differ significantly from age-matched healthy controls in CD8+ T-cell clonality.

Notes on this clone: Its antigen is undetermined.

The V call is TRBV6-4, the J call TRBJ2-3; D may be TRBD2 (6 bases). The TCR comes from a woman in her sixties or seventies with rheumatoid arthritis. Sequencing was done on a sample of CD8+ T cells sorted from blood. The CDR3 protein is CATASGDGTDTQYF. CDR3 nucleotide sequence: TGTGCCACTGCATCGGGGGACGGTACAGATACGCAGTATTTT.